These T cell receptor beta chains were read from a single sample in a study of cytomegalovirus exposure and HLA in healthy donors. Produced via immunoSEQ multiplex PCR; TCRdb's table is partial and in-frame only. The table includes about 60,000 clones, roughly 84% detected once. Sample: PBMCs. The source of these receptors is a woman aged 25-40 years in good health and CMV-seronegative. Each CDR3 is given with its conserved first and last residue. The order of the fields is D gene, CDR3 length, clone size, J gene, V gene, CDR3 DNA, CDR3 protein. D genes are given only for firm matches. Not every row has a clone size; where given, it reads once, few, many or a size class.

d_call: TRBD1; cdr3_length: 17; clone_size: few; j_call: TRBJ2-4; v_call: TRBV10-3; cdr3_nt: TGTGCCATCAGTAAGACTACAGGGGGCGCAGCCAAAAACATTCAGTACTTC; cdr3_aa: CAISKTTGGAAKNIQYF
d_call: -; cdr3_length: 15; clone_size: few; j_call: TRBJ1-2; v_call: TRBV4-1; cdr3_nt: TGCGCCAGCAGCCCAGGGGTCAGCTCTGTTTATGGCTACACCTTC; cdr3_aa: CASSPGVSSVYGYTF
d_call: TRBD1; cdr3_length: 15; clone_size: -; j_call: TRBJ1-1; v_call: TRBV25-1; cdr3_nt: TGTGCCAGCAGTGAATATGGGACAGGGAACACTGAAGCTTTCTTT; cdr3_aa: CASSEYGTGNTEAFF
d_call: -; cdr3_length: 16; clone_size: few; j_call: TRBJ2-3; v_call: TRBV5-4; cdr3_nt: TGTGCCAGCAGCTTGCGGTCTCTAGCGTCTACAGATACGCAGTATTTT; cdr3_aa: CASSLRSLASTDTQYF
d_call: -; cdr3_length: 13; clone_size: -; j_call: TRBJ2-1; v_call: TRBV7-9; cdr3_nt: TGTTCCAGCAGCCATTTAGGGGCCCAGGAGCAGTTCTTC; cdr3_aa: CSSSHLGAQEQFF
d_call: -; cdr3_length: 15; clone_size: -; j_call: TRBJ2-5; v_call: TRBV4-3; cdr3_nt: TGCGCCAGCAGCCAAGAAGGTCAATTCGGGGAGACCCAGTACTTC; cdr3_aa: CASSQEGQFGETQYF
d_call: TRBD1; cdr3_length: 15; clone_size: -; j_call: TRBJ2-3; v_call: TRBV7-2; cdr3_nt: TGTGCCAGCAGCTCCTGGGACAGTAGCACAGATACGCAGTATTTT; cdr3_aa: CASSSWDSSTDTQYF
d_call: -; cdr3_length: 14; clone_size: -; j_call: TRBJ2-5; v_call: TRBV27; cdr3_nt: TGTGCCAGCAGTCCCAAGGGAGGTGGAGAGACCCAGTACTTC; cdr3_aa: CASSPKGGGETQYF
d_call: -; cdr3_length: 13; clone_size: -; j_call: TRBJ1-2; v_call: TRBV5-1; cdr3_nt: TGCGCCAGCAGCGGCGACAGGATCTATGGCTACACCTTC; cdr3_aa: CASSGDRIYGYTF
d_call: TRBD1; cdr3_length: 15; clone_size: few; j_call: TRBJ2-3; v_call: TRBV6-4; cdr3_nt: TGTGCCAGCAGTGACGGGACAGGGGGCGCAGATACGCAGTATTTT; cdr3_aa: CASSDGTGGADTQYF
d_call: -; cdr3_length: 10; clone_size: -; j_call: TRBJ1-2; v_call: TRBV5-3; cdr3_nt: TGTGCCAGACCTTGGAGCCTTTACACCTTC; cdr3_aa: CARPWSLYTF
d_call: -; cdr3_length: 15; clone_size: once; j_call: TRBJ2-1; v_call: TRBV6-5; cdr3_nt: TGTGCCAGCAGTCAAGACTCGAGCTCCTACAATGAGCAGTTCTTC; cdr3_aa: CASSQDSSSYNEQFF
d_call: TRBD1; cdr3_length: 16; clone_size: few; j_call: TRBJ2-7; v_call: TRBV7-2; cdr3_nt: TGTGCCAGCAGCCCTCGGACAGGGCTTAGCTCCTACGAGCAGTACTTC; cdr3_aa: CASSPRTGLSSYEQYF
d_call: -; cdr3_length: 13; clone_size: -; j_call: TRBJ1-1; v_call: TRBV4-2; cdr3_nt: TGTACCAGCAGCCAAGTACAGGCCCTAGAAGCTTTCTTT; cdr3_aa: CTSSQVQALEAFF
d_call: -; cdr3_length: 13; clone_size: -; j_call: TRBJ1-1; v_call: TRBV6-5; cdr3_nt: TGTGCCAGCACCAGGGGATCCAGAACTGAAGCTTTCTTT; cdr3_aa: CASTRGSRTEAFF
d_call: -; cdr3_length: 15; clone_size: -; j_call: TRBJ1-2; v_call: TRBV27; cdr3_nt: TGTGCCAGCAGTTCCTCACTCAGGGGAGTGGATGGCTACACCTTC; cdr3_aa: CASSSSLRGVDGYTF
d_call: -; cdr3_length: 15; clone_size: -; j_call: TRBJ1-2; v_call: TRBV27; cdr3_nt: TGTGCCAGCAGTTTATCTTACAGGCTTGGCTATGGCTACACCTTC; cdr3_aa: CASSLSYRLGYGYTF
d_call: TRBD1; cdr3_length: 14; clone_size: -; j_call: TRBJ1-1; v_call: TRBV6-6; cdr3_nt: TGTGCCAGCAGCCAGAAGACAGGGGCGCCTGAAGCTTTCTTT; cdr3_aa: CASSQKTGAPEAFF
d_call: -; cdr3_length: 13; clone_size: -; j_call: TRBJ1-1; v_call: TRBV29-1; cdr3_nt: TGCAGCGTTGAGCCTGCAGTGAACACTGAAGCTTTCTTT; cdr3_aa: CSVEPAVNTEAFF
d_call: TRBD2; cdr3_length: 16; clone_size: -; j_call: TRBJ2-5; v_call: TRBV28; cdr3_nt: TGTGCCAGCAGTTCTCCGACTAGCGGGGCCCAAGAGACCCAGTACTTC; cdr3_aa: CASSSPTSGAQETQYF
d_call: -; cdr3_length: 12; clone_size: -; j_call: TRBJ1-1; v_call: TRBV18; cdr3_nt: TGTGCCAGCTCACCCCGGGACAATGAAGCTTTCTTT; cdr3_aa: CASSPRDNEAFF
d_call: TRBD1; cdr3_length: 14; clone_size: -; j_call: TRBJ1-1; v_call: TRBV25-1; cdr3_nt: TGTGCCAGCAGTGGGGGACAGTCGAACACTGAAGCTTTCTTT; cdr3_aa: CASSGGQSNTEAFF
d_call: -; cdr3_length: 13; clone_size: -; j_call: TRBJ1-6; v_call: TRBV19; cdr3_nt: TGTGCCAGCTCCGGGACAACGGGTTCACCCCTCCACTTT; cdr3_aa: CASSGTTGSPLHF
d_call: TRBD2; cdr3_length: 16; clone_size: -; j_call: TRBJ2-3; v_call: TRBV25-1; cdr3_nt: TGTGCCAGCAGCCCGTGGGCGGGGGGGCATCCAGATACGCAGTATTTT; cdr3_aa: CASSPWAGGHPDTQYF
d_call: -; cdr3_length: 15; clone_size: -; j_call: TRBJ2-1; v_call: TRBV11-2; cdr3_nt: TGTGCCAGCAGCCCACGACGGGAAAACTACAATGAGCAGTTCTTC; cdr3_aa: CASSPRRENYNEQFF
d_call: -; cdr3_length: 14; clone_size: -; j_call: TRBJ1-3; v_call: TRBV18; cdr3_nt: TGTGCCAGCTCACCCTACCCTGATTTAAACACCATATATTTT; cdr3_aa: CASSPYPDLNTIYF
d_call: TRBD2; cdr3_length: 15; clone_size: -; j_call: TRBJ2-3; v_call: TRBV19; cdr3_nt: TGTGCCCCTCTCCCCCCTAGCGGGGGGACAGATACGCAGTATTTT; cdr3_aa: CAPLPPSGGTDTQYF